What follows are 7 T cell receptor beta chains derived from one specimen sequenced in a study of blood T cell repertoires in COVID-19. The method was immunoSEQ multiplex PCR; TCRdb's version includes in-frame clones alone and lacks a portion of them. The sample lists about 55,000 clones, approximately 90% occurring once. The sample consisted of peripheral blood. The receptor set was obtained from a man aged 65-85 years with acute or convalescent COVID-19.

The chain's CDR3 is CASSLRTGQETQYF. The CDR3 region has the DNA TGTGCCAGCAGCTTGCGTACAGGCCAAGAGACCCAGTACTTC. The J gene is TRBJ2-5, the V gene TRBV5-5; tentative D call: TRBD1 (5 bases). V gave up 1 base and J gave up 1 base, with 8 bases separating them. Germline CDR1 and CDR2: SGHKS and YYEKEE (reference sequence). This CDR3 is 14 amino acids long.

This rearrangement joins TRBV3-1 (or the pseudogene TRBV3-2) to TRBJ2-1; maybe TRBD2 (6 bases). V lost 2 bases to trimming and J lost 7 bases, with 9 bases between them. Germline lookup yields CDR1 LGHDT and CDR2 YNNKEL (reference sequence). There are 13 residues in the CDR3. The DNA for the CDR3 is TGTGCCAGCAGCCAATTCCTAGCGAATGAGCAGTTCTTC. This sequence encodes CASSQFLANEQFF.

This chain connects TRBV6-5 to TRBJ2-7; tentative D call: TRBD1 (6 bases). Germline V gene data show CDR1 as MNHEY and CDR2 as SVGAGI. Trimming took off 6 bases at V and 5 bases at J, with 17 bases between the two ends. There are 14 residues in the CDR3. The CDR3 sequence: CASRPARHRDEQYV. The CDR3 nucleotides are TGTGCCAGCAGGCCGGCGCGACACAGGGACGAGCAGTACGTC.

This chain links TRBV12-5 with TRBJ2-4; no clear D. V lost 7 bases, J lost 7 bases, and 14 bases lay in between. The CDR3 consists of 13 residues. CDR1 LGHNT and CDR2 FRNRAP come from the germline V gene. This chain's CDR3 is CASAPNLSNIQYF. Written as DNA, the CDR3 is TGTGCTAGTGCCCCCAACCTCAGTAACATTCAGTACTTC.

The chain couples TRBV6-1 to TRBJ1-1, with D unresolved. This CDR3 has 13 amino acids. The V and J ends lost 5 bases and 1 base respectively, with 8 bases between them. Germline values: CDR1 MNHNS, CDR2 SASEGT. CDR3 sequence: CASSSFQNTEAFF. CDR3 nucleotide sequence: TGTGCCAGCAGTTCATTCCAGAACACTGAAGCTTTCTTT.

The rearrangement uses TRBV2 and TRBJ2-7; 7 nucleotides match TRBD1. The CDR3 runs to 12 residues. Germline loops: CDR1 SNHLY, CDR2 FYNNEI. V was pared by 6 bases and J by 6 bases, with 5 bases of the junction left unmatched. This CDR3 reads CASSGDSGEQYF. The CDR3 bases are TGTGCCAGCAGCGGGGACAGTGGCGAGCAGTACTTC.

This clone was seen a handful of times. V gene TRBV7-9 combines with J gene TRBJ1-6; D unclear. With 3 bases removed from V and 8 bases from J, the gap between germline ends came to 5 bases. Germline V gives CDR1 SEHNR, CDR2 FQNEAQ (reference sequence). This CDR3 spans 12 amino acids. The CDR3 sequence is CASSLYYSPLHF. CDR3 coding DNA: TGTGCCAGCAGCTTGTACTATTCACCCCTCCACTTT. The variable domain in full, completed from reference TRBV7-9 and TRBJ1-6, reads DTGVSQNPRHKITKRGQNVTFRCDPISEHNRLYWYRQTLGQGPEFLTYFQNEAQLEKSRLLSDRFSAERPKGSFSTLEIQRTEQGDSAMYLCASSLYYSPLHFGNGTRLTVT.